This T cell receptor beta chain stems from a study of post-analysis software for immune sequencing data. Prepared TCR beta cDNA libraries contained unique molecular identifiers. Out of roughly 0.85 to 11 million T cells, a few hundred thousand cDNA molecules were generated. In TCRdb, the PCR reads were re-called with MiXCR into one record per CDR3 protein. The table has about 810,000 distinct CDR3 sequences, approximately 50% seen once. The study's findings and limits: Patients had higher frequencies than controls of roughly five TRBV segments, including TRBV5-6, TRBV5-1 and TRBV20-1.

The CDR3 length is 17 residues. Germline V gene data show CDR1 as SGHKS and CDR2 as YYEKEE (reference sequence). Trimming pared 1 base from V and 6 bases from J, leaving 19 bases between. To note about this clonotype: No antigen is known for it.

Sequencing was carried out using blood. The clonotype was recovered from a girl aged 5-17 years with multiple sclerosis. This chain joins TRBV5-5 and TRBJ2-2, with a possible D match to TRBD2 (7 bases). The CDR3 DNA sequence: TGTGCCAGCAGCTTGTATCGGGGGGCTGTTAGCTCCGGGGAGCTGTTTTTT. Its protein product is CASSLYRGAVSSGELFF.